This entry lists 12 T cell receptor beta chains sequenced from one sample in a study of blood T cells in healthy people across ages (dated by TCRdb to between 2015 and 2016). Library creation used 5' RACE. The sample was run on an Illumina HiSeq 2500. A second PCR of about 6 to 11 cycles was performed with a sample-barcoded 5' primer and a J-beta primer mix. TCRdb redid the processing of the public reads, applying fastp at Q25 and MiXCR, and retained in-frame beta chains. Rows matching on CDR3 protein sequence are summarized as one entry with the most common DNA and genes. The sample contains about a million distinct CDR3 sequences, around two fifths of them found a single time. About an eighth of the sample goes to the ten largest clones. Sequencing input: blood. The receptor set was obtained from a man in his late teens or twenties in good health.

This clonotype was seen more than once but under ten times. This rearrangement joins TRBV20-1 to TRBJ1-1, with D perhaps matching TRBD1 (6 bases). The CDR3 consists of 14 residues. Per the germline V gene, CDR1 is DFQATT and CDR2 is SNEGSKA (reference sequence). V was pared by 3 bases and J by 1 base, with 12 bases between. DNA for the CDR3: TGCAGTGCTAGTAGGGGGAACCAGAACACTGAAGCTTTCTTT. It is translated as CSASRGNQNTEAFF.

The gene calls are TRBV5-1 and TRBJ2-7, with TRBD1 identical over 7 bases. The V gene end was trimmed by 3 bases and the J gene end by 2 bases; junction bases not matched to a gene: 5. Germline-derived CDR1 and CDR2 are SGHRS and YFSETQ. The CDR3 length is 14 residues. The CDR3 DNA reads TGCGCCAGCAGCTCCCCGGACAGGCCCTACGAGCAGTACTTC. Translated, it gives CASSSPDRPYEQYF.

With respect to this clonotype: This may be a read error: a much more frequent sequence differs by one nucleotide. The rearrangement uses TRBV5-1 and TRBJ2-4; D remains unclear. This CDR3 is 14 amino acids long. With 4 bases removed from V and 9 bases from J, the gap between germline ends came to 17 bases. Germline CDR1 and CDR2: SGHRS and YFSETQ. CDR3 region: CASSPRVGETIQYF. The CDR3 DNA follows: TGCGCCAGCAGCCCCCGAGTTGGGGAAACCATTCAGTACTTC.

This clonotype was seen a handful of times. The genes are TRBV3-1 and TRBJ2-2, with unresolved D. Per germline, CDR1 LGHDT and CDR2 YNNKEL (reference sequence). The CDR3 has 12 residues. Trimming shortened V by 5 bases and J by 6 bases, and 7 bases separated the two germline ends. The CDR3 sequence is CASSAGPGELFF. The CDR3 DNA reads TGTGCCAGCAGCGCCGGCCCCGGGGAGCTGTTTTTT.

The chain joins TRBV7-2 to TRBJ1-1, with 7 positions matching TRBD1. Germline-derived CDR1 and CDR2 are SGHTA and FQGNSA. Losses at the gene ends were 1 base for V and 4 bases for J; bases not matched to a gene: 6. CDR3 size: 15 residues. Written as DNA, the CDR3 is TGTGCCAGCAGCTTAGATAAGGGGGCGGGCACTGAAGCTTTCTTT. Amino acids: CASSLDKGAGTEAFF.

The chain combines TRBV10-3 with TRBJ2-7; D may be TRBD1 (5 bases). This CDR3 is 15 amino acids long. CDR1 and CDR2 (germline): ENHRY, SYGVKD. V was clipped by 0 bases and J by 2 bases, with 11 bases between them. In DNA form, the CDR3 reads TGTGCCATCAGTGAGTCGACAGTAAGGGCCTACGAGCAGTACTTC. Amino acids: CAISESTVRAYEQYF.

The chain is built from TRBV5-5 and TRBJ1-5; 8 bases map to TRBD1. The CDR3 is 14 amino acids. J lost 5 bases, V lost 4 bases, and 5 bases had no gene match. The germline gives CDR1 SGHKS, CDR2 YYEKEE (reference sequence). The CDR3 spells CASSHGQGYQPQHF. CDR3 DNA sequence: TGTGCCAGCAGCCATGGACAGGGATATCAGCCCCAGCATTTT.

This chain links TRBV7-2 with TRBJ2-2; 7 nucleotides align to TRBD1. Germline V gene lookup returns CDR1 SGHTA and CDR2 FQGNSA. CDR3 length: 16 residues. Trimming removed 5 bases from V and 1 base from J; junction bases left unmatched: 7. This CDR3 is CASSQPGDRNTGELFF. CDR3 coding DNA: TGTGCCAGCAGCCAGCCAGGGGACAGGAACACCGGGGAGCTGTTTTTT.

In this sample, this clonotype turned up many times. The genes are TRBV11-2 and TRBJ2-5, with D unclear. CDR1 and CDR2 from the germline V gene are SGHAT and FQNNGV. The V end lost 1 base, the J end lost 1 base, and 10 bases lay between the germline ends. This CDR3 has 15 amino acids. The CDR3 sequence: CASSLVWTFQETQYF. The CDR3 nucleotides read TGTGCCAGCAGCTTAGTGTGGACGTTCCAAGAGACCCAGTACTTC. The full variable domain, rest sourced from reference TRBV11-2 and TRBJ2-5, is EAGVAQSPRYKIIEKRQSVAFWCNPISGHATLYWYQQILGQGPKLLIQFQNNGVVDDSQLPKDRFSAERLKGVDSTLKIQPAKLEDSAVYLCASSLVWTFQETQYFGPGTRLLVL.

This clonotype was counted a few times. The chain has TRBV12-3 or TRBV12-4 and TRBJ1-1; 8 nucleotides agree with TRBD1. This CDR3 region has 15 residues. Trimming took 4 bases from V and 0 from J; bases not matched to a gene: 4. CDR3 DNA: TGTGCCAGCAGTTCTCCGGGACAGGTGAACACTGAAGCTTTCTTT. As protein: CASSSPGQVNTEAFF.

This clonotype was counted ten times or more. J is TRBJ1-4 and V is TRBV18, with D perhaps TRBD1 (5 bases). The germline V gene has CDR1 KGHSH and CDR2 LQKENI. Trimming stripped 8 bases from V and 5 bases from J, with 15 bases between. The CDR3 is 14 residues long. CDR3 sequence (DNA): TGTGCCAGCAGCCCGGGGACGGAGAATGAAAAACTGTTTTTT. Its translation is CASSPGTENEKLFF.

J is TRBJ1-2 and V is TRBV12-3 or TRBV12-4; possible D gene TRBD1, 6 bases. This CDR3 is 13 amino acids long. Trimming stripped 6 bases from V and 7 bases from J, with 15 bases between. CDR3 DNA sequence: TGTGCCAGCAGCATCCGGGACATCTCTGGCTACACCTTC. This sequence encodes CASSIRDISGYTF.